A single sample gave rise to the 4 T cell receptor beta chains below, sequenced in a study of blood T cell repertoires in COVID-19. Produced via immunoSEQ multiplex PCR; TCRdb's table is partial and in-frame only. The sample shows about 190,000 clones, more than 85% of them seen only once. Sequencing used PBMCs or T cells enriched from blood (not recorded which). The origin of the receptors is a woman aged 40 to 50 in a cohort exposed to, infected with or recovered from COVID-19 (not recorded which).

This clone came up once. The chain employs TRBV28 and TRBJ1-2; no firm D call. Per germline, CDR1 MDHEN and CDR2 SYDVKM. This CDR3 has 12 amino acids. Trimming removed 3 bases at V and 5 bases at J, with 7 bases between. The CDR3 DNA reads as TGTGCCAGCAGTTTTGACACATATGGCTACACCTTC. It codes for CASSFDTYGYTF.

This rearrangement joins TRBV27 to TRBJ2-7; TRBD2 aligns across 10 bases. This CDR3 is built from 16 residues. Germline-derived CDR1 and CDR2 are MNHEY and SMNVEV (reference sequence). With V trimmed by 4 bases and J by 4 bases, 10 bases remained unmatched. The CDR3 DNA is TGTGCCAGCAGTTCTTTGGCGGGACTAGCGTCTTACGAGCAGTACTTC. Protein sequence: CASSSLAGLASYEQYF.

DNA of the CDR3: TGCGCCAGCAGCCCTGGGCTAGGACAGGGGGCGGATGGCTACACCTTC. Protein product: CASSPGLGQGADGYTF. This chain joins TRBV5-1 and TRBJ1-2; 11 bases are a match to TRBD1. Germline CDR1 reads SGHRS; CDR2 reads YFSETQ. With V trimmed by 4 bases and J by 6 bases, 11 bases remained unmatched. This CDR3 has 16 amino acids.

The rearrangement joins TRBV5-5 to TRBJ2-1; D might be TRBD2 (6 bases). Trimming cost V 2 bases and J 16 bases, with 28 bases left between them. CDR1 and CDR2 (germline): SGHKS, YYEKEE (reference sequence). The CDR3 has 16 residues. The CDR3 nucleotides are TGTGCCAGCAGCTTCACCGGGGGTGGAAACCCAATGAGTCGTTTCTTC. Translating gives CASSFTGGGNPMSRFF. Using reference TRBV5-5 and TRBJ2-1 for the parts outside the CDR3, the full variable domain is DAGVTQSPTHLIKTRGQQVTLRCSPISGHKSVSWYQQVLGQGPQFIFQYYEKEERGRGNFPDRFSARQFPNYSSELNVNALLLGDSALYLCASSFTGGGNPMSRFFGPGTRLTVL.